This T cell receptor (beta chain) comes out of a study of OX40 agonist ivuxolimab in advanced cancers. Whole-study results and caveats: Averaging showed that CD8+ T cells had more expanded clones than CD4+ did.

This clone was counted once. The antigen remains undetermined. TCRdb's table, derived via immunoSEQ multiplex PCR, lists solely in-frame clones and lacks some. The sample shows about 67,000 clones, approximately 91% of them seen only once. Germline V lookup: CDR1 MDHEN, CDR2 SYDVKM. This CDR3 has 11 amino acids. V was clipped by 6 bases and J by 8 bases, with 10 bases between them. This clonotype originated in an adult with an advanced solid tumor such as melanoma, head and neck, liver or kidney cancer. The specimen comprised CD4+ or CD8+ T cells sorted from blood, sampled in a trial of the OX40 agonist ivuxolimab. V gene TRBV28 combines with J gene TRBJ1-2; D gene uncertain. DNA of the CDR3: TGTGCCAGCAGCTTTGGGGAAGGCTACACCTTC. Translated: CASSFGEGYTF.